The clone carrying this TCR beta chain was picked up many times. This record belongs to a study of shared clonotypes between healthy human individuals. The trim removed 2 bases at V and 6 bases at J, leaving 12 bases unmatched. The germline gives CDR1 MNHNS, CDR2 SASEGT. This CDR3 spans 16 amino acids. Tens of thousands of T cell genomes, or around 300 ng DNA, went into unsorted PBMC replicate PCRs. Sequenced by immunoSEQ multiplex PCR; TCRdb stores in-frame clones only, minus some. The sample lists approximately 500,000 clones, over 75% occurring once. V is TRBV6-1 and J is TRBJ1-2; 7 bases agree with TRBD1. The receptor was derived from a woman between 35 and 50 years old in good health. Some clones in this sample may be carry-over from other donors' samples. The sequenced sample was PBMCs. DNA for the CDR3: TGTGCCAGCAGTGAAATTCGTGGAGGGGGCGTCAATGGCTACACCTTC. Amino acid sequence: CASSEIRGGGVNGYTF.